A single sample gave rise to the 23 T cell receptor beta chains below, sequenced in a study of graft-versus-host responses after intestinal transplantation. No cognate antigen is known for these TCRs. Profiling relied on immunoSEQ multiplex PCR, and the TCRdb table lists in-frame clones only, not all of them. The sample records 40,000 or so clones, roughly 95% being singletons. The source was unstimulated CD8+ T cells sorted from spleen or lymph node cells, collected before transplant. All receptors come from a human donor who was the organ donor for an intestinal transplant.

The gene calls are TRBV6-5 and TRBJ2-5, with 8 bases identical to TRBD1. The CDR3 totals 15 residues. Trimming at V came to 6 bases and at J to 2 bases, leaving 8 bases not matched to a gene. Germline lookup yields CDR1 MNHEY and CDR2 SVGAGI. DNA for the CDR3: TGTGCCAGCAGCCCCAGTACAGGGGGTCAAGAGACCCAGTACTTC. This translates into CASSPSTGGQETQYF.

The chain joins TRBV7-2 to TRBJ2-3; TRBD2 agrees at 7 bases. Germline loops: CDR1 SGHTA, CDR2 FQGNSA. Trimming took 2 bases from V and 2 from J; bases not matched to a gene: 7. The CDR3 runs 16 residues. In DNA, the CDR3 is TGTGCCAGCAGCTTAACGGCGGGGGAGTACACAGATACGCAGTATTTT. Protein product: CASSLTAGEYTDTQYF.

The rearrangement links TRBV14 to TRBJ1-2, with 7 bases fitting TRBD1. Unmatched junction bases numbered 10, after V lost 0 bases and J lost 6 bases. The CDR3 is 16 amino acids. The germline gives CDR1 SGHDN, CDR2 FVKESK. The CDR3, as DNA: TGTGCCAGCAGCCAAGATTCTGAGGGGGCGCGAGATGGCTACACCTTC. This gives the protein CASSQDSEGARDGYTF.

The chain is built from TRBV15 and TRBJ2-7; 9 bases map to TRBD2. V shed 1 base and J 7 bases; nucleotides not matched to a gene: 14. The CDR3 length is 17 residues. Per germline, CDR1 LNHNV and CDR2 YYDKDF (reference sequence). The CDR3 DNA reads TGTGCCACCAGCAGAGGAGGAGCTAGCGGGGTCAGGGGGGAGCAGTACTTC. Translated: CATSRGGASGVRGEQYF.

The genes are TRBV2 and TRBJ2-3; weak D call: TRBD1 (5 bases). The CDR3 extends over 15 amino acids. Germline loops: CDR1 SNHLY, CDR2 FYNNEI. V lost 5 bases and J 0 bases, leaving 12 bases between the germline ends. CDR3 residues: CASSQGPFSTDTQYF. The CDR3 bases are TGTGCCAGCAGTCAGGGCCCGTTTAGCACAGATACGCAGTATTTT.

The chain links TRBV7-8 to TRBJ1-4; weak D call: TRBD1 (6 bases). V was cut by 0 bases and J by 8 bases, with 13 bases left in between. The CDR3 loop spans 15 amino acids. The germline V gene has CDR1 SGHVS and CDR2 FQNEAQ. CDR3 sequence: CASSLAGGAGEKLFF. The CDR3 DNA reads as TGTGCCAGCAGCTTAGCGGGGGGGGCGGGGGAAAAACTGTTTTTT.

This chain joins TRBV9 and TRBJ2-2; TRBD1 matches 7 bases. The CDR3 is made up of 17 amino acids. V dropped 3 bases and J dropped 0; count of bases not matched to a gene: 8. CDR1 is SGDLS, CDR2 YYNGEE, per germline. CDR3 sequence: CASSDPGTAANTGELFF. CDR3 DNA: TGTGCCAGCAGCGACCCCGGGACAGCGGCGAACACCGGGGAGCTGTTTTTT. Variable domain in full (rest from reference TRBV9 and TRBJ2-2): DSGVTQTPKHLITATGQRVTLRCSPRSGDLSVYWYQQSLDQGLQFLIQYYNGEERAKGNILERFSAQQFPDLHSELNLSSLELGDSALYFCASSDPGTAANTGELFFGEGSRLTVL.

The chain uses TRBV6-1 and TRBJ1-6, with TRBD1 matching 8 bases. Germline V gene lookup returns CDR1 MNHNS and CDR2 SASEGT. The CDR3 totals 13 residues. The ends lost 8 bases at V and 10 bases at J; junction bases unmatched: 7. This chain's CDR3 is CASCGQGTSPLHF. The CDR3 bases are TGTGCCAGCTGCGGACAGGGCACATCACCCCTCCACTTT.

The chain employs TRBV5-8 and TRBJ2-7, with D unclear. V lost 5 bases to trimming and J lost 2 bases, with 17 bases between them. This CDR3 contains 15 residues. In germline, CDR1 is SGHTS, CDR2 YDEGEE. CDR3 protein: CASSLSQDVTYEQYF. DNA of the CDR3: TGTGCCAGCAGTCTTTCGCAGGACGTCACCTACGAGCAGTACTTC.

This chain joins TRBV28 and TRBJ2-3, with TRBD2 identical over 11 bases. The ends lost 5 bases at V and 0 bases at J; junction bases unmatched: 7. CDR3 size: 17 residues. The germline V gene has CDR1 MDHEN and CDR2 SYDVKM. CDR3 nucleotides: TGTGCCAGCAGTCCTACTAGCGGGGGAGATAGCACAGATACGCAGTATTTT. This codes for CASSPTSGGDSTDTQYF.

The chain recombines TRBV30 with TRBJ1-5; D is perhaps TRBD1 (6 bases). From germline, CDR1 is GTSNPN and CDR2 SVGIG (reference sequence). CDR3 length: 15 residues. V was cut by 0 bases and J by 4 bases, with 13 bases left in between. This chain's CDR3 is CAWSVLGQPNQPQHF. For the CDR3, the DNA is TGTGCCTGGAGTGTACTCGGACAGCCTAATCAGCCCCAGCATTTT.

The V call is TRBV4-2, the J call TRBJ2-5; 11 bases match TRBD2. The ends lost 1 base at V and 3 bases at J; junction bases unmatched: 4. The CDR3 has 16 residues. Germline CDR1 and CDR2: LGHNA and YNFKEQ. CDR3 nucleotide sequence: TGTGCCAGCAGCCAAGTTCTTAGCGGGGGGGAAGAGACCCAGTACTTC. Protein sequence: CASSQVLSGGEETQYF.

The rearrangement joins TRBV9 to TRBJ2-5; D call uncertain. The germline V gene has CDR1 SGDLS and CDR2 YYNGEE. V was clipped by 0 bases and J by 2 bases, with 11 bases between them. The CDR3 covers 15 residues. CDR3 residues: CASSVGAVEQETQYF. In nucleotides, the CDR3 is TGTGCCAGCAGCGTAGGTGCGGTAGAACAAGAGACCCAGTACTTC.

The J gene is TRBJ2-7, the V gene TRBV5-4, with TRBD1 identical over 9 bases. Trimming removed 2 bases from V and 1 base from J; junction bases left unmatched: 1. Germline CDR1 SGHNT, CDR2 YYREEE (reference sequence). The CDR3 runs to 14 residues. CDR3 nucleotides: TGTGCCAGCAGCTTTGGACAGGGGTCCTACGAGCAGTACTTC. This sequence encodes CASSFGQGSYEQYF.

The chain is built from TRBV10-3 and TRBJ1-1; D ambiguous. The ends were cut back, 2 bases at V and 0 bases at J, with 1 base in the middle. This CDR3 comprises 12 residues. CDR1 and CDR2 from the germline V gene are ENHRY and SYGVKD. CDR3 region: CAISELNTEAFF. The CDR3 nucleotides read TGTGCCATCAGTGAGCTGAACACTGAAGCTTTCTTT.

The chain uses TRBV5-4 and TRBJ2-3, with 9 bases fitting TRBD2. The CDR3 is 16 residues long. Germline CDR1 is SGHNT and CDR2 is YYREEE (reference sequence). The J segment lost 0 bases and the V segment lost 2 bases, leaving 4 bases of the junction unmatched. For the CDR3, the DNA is TGTGCCAGCAGCTTTATAGCGGGAGTAAGCACAGATACGCAGTATTTT. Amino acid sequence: CASSFIAGVSTDTQYF.

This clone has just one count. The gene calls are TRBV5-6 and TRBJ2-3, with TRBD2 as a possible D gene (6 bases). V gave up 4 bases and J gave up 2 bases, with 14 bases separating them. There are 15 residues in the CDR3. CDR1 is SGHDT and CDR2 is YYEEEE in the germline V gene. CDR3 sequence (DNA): TGTGCCAGCAGCCCCCGGGACTCCTACACAGATACGCAGTATTTT. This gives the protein CASSPRDSYTDTQYF. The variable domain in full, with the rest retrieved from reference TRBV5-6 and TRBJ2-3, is DAGVTQSPTHLIKTRGQQVTLRCSPKSGHDTVSWYQQALGQGPQFIFQYYEEEERQRGNFPDRFSGHQFPNYSSELNVNALLLGDSALYLCASSPRDSYTDTQYFGPGTRLTVL.

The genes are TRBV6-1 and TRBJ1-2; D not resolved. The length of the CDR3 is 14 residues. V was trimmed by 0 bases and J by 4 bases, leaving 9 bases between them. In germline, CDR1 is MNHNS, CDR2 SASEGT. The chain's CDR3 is CASSEAGGFYGYTF. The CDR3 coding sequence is TGTGCCAGCAGTGAAGCCGGCGGCTTCTATGGCTACACCTTC.

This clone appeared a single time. This CDR3 reads CASGLETGTESYNEQFF. In DNA form, the CDR3 reads TGTGCTAGTGGTTTGGAGACCGGGACAGAGAGCTACAATGAGCAGTTCTTC. The J gene is TRBJ2-1, the V gene TRBV12-5, with 7 bases lining up with TRBD1. Germline V gives CDR1 LGHNT, CDR2 FRNRAP. The length of the CDR3 is 17 residues. With V trimmed by 1 base and J by 3 bases, 9 bases remained unmatched.

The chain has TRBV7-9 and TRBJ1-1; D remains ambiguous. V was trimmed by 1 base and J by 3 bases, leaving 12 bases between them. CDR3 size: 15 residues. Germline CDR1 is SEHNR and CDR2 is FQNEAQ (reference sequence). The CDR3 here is CASSLGRRGYTEAFF. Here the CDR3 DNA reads TGTGCCAGCAGCTTAGGCCGCCGAGGTTACACTGAAGCTTTCTTT.

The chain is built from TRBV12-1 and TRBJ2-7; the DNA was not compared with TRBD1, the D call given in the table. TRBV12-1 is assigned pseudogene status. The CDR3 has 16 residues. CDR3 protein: CASSSTGQGLANEQYF. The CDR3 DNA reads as TGTGCCAGCAGCTCAACCGGACAGGGCCTTGCTAACGAGCAGTACTTC.

This CDR3 is CASSHGPSLYNEQFF. CDR3 nucleotides: TGTGCCAGCAGCCACGGACCATCTCTCTACAATGAGCAGTTCTTC. V usage is TRBV13 and J usage is TRBJ2-1, with unresolved D. With 5 bases removed from V and 3 bases from J, the gap between germline ends came to 14 bases. The CDR3 consists of 15 residues. Per germline, CDR1 PRHDT and CDR2 FYEKMQ (reference sequence).

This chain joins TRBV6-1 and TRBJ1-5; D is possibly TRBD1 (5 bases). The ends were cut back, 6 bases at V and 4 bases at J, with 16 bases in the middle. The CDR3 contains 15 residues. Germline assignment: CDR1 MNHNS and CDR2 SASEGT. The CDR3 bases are TGTGCCAGCAGCCGATCGGGGGAGGATAATCAGCCCCAGCATTTT. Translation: CASSRSGEDNQPQHF.